This T cell receptor (beta chain) was identified in a study of blood T cell repertoires in COVID-19. On the study more broadly: Sample material is recorded as cDNA or gDNA derived from T cells, B-cell-depleted T cells, or PBMCs.

As handled by the study authors: The assay estimated nucleated cells by amplifying reference gene primers. Sequenced by immunoSEQ multiplex PCR; TCRdb stores in-frame clones only, minus some. V, J and clone size reflect that table, while D and trimming were determined from the DNA. The table lists about 530,000 clones, approximately 91% of them singletons, with roughly 8.3% in the top ten. This CDR3 spans 14 amino acids. CDR1 and CDR2 from the germline V gene are LNHDA and SQIVND (reference sequence). Trimming pared 2 bases from V and 0 bases from J, leaving 7 bases between. The genes are TRBV19 and TRBJ1-2; D is perhaps TRBD1 (5 bases). This clonotype was obtained from a woman aged 45 to 65 with COVID-19, enrolled during active disease. Input material: peripheral blood. DNA for the CDR3: TGTGCCAGTAGTATACAGGGTACTAACTATGGCTACACCTTC. Protein product: CASSIQGTNYGYTF.